The source of this TCR beta chain is a study of blood T cell repertoires in COVID-19. Assay used: immunoSEQ multiplex PCR; TCRdb lists only in-frame clones, some missing. This table holds 150,000 or so clones, approximately 88% found once. Input material: peripheral blood. This receptor was identified in a man in his fifties with acute or convalescent COVID-19.

Here the CDR3 reads CASRNRGKNYGYTF. As DNA, the CDR3 is TGTGCCAGCAGGAACAGGGGAAAGAACTATGGCTACACCTTC. The rearrangement uses TRBV3-1 (or the pseudogene TRBV3-2) and TRBJ1-2; 7 bases align to TRBD1. Per germline, CDR1 LGHDT and CDR2 YNNKEL (reference sequence). This CDR3 has 14 amino acids. V was clipped by 6 bases and J by 2 bases; unmatched bases: 6.